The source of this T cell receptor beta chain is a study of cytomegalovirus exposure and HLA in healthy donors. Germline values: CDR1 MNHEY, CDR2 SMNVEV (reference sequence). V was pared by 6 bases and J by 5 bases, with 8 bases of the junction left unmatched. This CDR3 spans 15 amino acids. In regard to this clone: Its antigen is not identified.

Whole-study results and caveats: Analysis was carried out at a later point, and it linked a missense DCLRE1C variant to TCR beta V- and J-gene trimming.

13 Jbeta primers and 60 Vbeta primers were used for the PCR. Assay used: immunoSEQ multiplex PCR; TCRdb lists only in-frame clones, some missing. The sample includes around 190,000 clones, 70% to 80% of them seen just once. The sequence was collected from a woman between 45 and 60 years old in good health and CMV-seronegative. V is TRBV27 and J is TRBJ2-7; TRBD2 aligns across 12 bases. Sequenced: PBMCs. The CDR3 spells CASSLVTSGRNEQYF. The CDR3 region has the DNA TGTGCCAGCAGCCTAGTAACTAGCGGGAGGAACGAGCAGTACTTC.